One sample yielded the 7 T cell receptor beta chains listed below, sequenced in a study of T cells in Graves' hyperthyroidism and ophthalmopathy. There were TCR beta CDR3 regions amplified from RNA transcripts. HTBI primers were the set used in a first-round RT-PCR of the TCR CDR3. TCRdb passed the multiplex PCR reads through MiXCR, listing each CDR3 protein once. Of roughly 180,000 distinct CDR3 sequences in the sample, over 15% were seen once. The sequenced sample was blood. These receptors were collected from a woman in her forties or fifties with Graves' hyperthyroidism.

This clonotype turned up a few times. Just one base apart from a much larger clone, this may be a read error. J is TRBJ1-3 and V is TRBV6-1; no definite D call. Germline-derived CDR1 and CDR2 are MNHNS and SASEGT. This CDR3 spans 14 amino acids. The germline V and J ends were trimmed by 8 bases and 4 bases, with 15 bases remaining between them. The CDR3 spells CASYLKGSGNTIYF. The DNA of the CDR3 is TGTGCCAGCTACCTCAAGGGATCCGGAAACACCATATATTTT.

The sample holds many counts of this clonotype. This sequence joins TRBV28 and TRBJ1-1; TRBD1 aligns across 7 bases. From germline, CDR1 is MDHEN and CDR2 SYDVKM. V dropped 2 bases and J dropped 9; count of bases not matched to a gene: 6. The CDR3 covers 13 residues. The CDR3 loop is CASSLKGAFKAFF. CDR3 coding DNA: TGTGCCAGCAGTTTAAAGGGGGCCTTTAAAGCTTTCTTT.

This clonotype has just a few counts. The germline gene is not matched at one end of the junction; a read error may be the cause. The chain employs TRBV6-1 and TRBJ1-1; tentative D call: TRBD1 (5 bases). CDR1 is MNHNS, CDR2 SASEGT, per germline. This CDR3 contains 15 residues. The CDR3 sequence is CASSSRTPSNAEAFF. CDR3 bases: TGTGCCAGCAGTTCACGGACACCCTCGAACGCTGAAGCTTTCTTT.

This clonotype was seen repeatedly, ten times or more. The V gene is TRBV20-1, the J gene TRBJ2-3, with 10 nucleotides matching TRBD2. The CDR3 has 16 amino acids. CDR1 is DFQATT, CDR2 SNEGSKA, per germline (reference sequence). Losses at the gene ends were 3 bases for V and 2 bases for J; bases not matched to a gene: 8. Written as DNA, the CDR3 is TGCAGTGCTAGCGGGCTAGCGGGGGCTGACACAGATACGCAGTATTTT. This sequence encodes CSASGLAGADTDTQYF.

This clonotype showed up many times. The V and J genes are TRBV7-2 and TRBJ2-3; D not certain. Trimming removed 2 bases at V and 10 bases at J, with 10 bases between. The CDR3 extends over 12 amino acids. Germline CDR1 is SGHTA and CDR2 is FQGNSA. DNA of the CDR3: TGTGCCAGCAGCTTATATGTCTCCCCGCAGTATTTT. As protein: CASSLYVSPQYF.

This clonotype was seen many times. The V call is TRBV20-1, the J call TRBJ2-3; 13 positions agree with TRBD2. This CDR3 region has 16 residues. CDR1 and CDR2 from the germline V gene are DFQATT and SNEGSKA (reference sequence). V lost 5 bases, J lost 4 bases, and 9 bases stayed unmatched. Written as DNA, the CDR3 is TGCAGTGCTTCGCCCCTCACTAGCGGGGGGGCAGATACGCAGTATTTT. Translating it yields CSASPLTSGGADTQYF.

CDR3: CASRLSGYTF. CDR3 DNA: TGTGCCAGCAGACTGTCCGGGTACACCTTC. The chain couples TRBV11-2 to TRBJ1-2; D is undetermined. Deletions cut 6 bases from V and 11 bases from J, with 10 bases between. The CDR3 sequence is 10 residues long. Germline lookup yields CDR1 SGHAT and CDR2 FQNNGV.